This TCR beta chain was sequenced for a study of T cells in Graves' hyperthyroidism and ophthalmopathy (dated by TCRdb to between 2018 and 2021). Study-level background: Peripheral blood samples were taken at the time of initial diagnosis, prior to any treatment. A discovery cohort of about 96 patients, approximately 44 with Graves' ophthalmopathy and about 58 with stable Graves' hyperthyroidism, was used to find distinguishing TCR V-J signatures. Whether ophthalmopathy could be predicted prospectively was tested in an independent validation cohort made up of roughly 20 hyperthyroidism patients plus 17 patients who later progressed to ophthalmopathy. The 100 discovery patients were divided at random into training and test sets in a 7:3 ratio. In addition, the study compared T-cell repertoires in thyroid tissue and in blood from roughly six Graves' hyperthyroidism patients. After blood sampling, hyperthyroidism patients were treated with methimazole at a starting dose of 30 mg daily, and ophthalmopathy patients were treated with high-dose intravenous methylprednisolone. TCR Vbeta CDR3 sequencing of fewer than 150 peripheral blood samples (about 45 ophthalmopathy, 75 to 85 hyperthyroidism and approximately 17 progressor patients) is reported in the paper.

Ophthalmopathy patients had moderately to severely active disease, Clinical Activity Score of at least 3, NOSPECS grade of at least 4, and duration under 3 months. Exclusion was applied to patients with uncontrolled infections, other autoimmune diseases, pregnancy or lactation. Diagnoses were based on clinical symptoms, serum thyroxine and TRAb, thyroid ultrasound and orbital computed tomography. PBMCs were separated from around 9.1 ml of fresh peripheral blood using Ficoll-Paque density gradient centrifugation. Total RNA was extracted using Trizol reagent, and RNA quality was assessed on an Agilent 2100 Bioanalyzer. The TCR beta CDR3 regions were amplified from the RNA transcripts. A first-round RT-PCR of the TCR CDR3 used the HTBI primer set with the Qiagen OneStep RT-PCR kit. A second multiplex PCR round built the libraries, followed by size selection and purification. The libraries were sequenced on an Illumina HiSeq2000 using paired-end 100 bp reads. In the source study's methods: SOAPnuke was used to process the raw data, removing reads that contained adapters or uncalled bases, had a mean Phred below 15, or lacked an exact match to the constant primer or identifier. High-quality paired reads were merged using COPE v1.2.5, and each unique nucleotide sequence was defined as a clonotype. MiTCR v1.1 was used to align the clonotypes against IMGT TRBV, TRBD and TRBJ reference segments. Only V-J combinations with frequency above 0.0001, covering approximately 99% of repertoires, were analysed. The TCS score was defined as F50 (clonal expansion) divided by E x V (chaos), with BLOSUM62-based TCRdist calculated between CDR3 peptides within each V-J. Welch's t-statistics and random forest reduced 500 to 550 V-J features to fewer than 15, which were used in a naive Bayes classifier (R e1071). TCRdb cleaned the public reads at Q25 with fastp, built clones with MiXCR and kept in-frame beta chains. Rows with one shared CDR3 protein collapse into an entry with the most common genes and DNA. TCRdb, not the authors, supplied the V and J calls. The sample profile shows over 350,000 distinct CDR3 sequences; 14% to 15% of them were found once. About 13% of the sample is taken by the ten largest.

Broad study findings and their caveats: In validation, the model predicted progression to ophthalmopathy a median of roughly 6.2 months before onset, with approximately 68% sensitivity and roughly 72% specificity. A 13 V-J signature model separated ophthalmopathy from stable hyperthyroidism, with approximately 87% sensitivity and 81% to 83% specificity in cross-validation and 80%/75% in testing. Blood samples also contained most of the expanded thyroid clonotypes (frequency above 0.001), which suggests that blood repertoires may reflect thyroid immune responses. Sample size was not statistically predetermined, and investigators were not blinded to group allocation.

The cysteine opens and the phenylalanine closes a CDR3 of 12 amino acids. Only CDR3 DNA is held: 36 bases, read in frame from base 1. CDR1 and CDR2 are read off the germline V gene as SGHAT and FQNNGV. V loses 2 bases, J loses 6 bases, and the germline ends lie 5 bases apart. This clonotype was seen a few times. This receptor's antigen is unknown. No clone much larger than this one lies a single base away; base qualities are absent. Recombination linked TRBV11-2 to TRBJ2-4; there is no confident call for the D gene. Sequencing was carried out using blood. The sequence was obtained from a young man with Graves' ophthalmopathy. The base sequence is TGTGCCAGCAGCTTAATACTAAACATTCAGTACTTC. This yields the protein CASSLILNIQYF. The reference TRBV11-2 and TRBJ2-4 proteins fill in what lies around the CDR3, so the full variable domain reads EAGVAQSPRYKIIEKRQSVAFWCNPISGHATLYWYQQILGQGPKLLIQFQNNGVVDDSQLPKDRFSAERLKGVDSTLKIQPAKLEDSAVYLCASSLILNIQYFGAGTRLSVL.